This passage covers 30 T cell receptor beta chains from one sample sequenced in a study of CD4 T cells in relation to SARS-CoV-2 and coronaviruses. Their target antigens are unknown. The assay was immunoSEQ multiplex PCR, and TCRdb's table has in-frame clones only and misses some. The top ten clones hold around 1.2% of a sample with approximately 41,000 clones, nearly 85% of them seen once. The sequenced sample was naive CD4+ T cells from PBMCs, cultured in vitro. Sample subset: naive CD4+ T cells isolated by negative enrichment. Every receptor here comes from an adult with COVID-19.

The chain uses TRBV9 and TRBJ2-1; 9 positions match TRBD2. Germline V lookup: CDR1 SGDLS, CDR2 YYNGEE. V lost 1 base and J lost 4; bases outside the gene matches: 3. The CDR3 is 15 amino acids. The CDR3 sequence: CASSVLSGGYNEQFF. CDR3 nucleotide sequence: TGTGCCAGCAGCGTATTAAGCGGGGGGTACAATGAGCAGTTCTTC. Variable domain in full (rest from reference TRBV9 and TRBJ2-1): DSGVTQTPKHLITATGQRVTLRCSPRSGDLSVYWYQQSLDQGLQFLIQYYNGEERAKGNILERFSAQQFPDLHSELNLSSLELGDSALYFCASSVLSGGYNEQFFGPGTRLTVL.

The chain is built from TRBV5-1 and TRBJ1-4; 8 bases agree with TRBD1. Looked up from germline, CDR1 is SGHRS and CDR2 is YFSETQ. This CDR3 is 16 amino acids long. The V and J ends lost 0 bases and 3 bases, in that order; junction bases with no gene match: 4. CDR3 amino acids: CASSLGGGQANEKLFF. CDR3 DNA sequence: TGCGCCAGCAGCTTGGGGGGGGGACAGGCTAATGAAAAACTGTTTTTT.

V is TRBV10-3 and J is TRBJ1-1; TRBD1 is a possible D gene (6 bases). The CDR3 extends over 13 amino acids. Germline CDR1 is ENHRY and CDR2 is SYGVKD. The germline V and J ends were trimmed by 1 base and 8 bases, with 11 bases remaining between them. The CDR3 reads CAISELRTEEAFF. DNA for the CDR3: TGTGCCATCAGTGAGTTGAGGACAGAGGAAGCTTTCTTT.

This clone has more than one count but fewer than ten. The rearrangement uses TRBV7-9 and TRBJ2-1, with 9 bases lining up with TRBD2. J gave up 8 bases and V 5 bases, and 10 bases lay outside the gene matches. The CDR3 runs to 15 residues. The germline V gene has CDR1 SEHNR and CDR2 FQNEAQ (reference sequence). This CDR3 is CASSQLSGRSDEQFF. The DNA of the CDR3 is TGTGCCAGCAGCCAACTAAGCGGGAGGTCTGATGAGCAGTTCTTC.

The chain combines TRBV2 with TRBJ1-1; TRBD1 matches 8 bases. CDR1 is SNHLY, CDR2 FYNNEI, per germline. Trimming took 5 bases from V and 5 from J; bases not matched to a gene: 4. CDR3 length equals 13 residues. The CDR3 coding sequence is TGTGCCAGCAGTCTCGGACAGGGAACTGAAGCTTTCTTT. Translating it yields CASSLGQGTEAFF. The full variable domain, rest sourced from reference TRBV2 and TRBJ1-1, is EPEVTQTPSHQVTQMGQEVILRCVPISNHLYFYWYRQILGQKVEFLVSFYNNEISEKSEIFDDQFSVERPDGSNFTLKIRSTKLEDSAMYFCASSLGQGTEAFFGQGTRLTVV.

This clone showed up just once. The chain has TRBV4-1 and TRBJ2-3; D gene unclear. CDR3 length: 15 residues. Germline V gene sequence: CDR1 MGHRA, CDR2 YSYEKL. Trimming removed 3 bases at V and 2 bases at J, with 12 bases between. The CDR3 DNA is TGCGCCAGCAGCCAGGACCTAACCCACACAGATACGCAGTATTTT. Protein: CASSQDLTHTDTQYF.

This chain connects TRBV5-4 to TRBJ2-7, with 9 bases matching TRBD2. The CDR3 is 15 amino acids. Germline CDR1 is SGHNT and CDR2 is YYREEE (reference sequence). With V trimmed by 7 bases and J by 4 bases, 12 bases remained unmatched. Here the CDR3 reads CASGDGGRAPYEQYF. CDR3 DNA sequence: TGTGCCAGCGGGGATGGCGGGAGGGCCCCGTACGAGCAGTACTTC.

The rearrangement uses TRBV12-3 or TRBV12-4 and TRBJ2-3; D not certain. V gave up 1 base and J gave up 5 bases, with 1 base separating them. The CDR3 is made up of 11 amino acids. The CDR3 here is CASSLVDTQYF. CDR3 nucleotide sequence: TGTGCCAGCAGTTTAGTAGATACGCAGTATTTT.

The gene calls are TRBV28 and TRBJ1-4; 9 bases fit TRBD1. The CDR3 consists of 18 residues. After removal of 6 bases from V and 6 bases from J, the junction contained 17 bases not matched to a gene. Germline CDR1 reads MDHEN; CDR2 reads SYDVKM. The CDR3, as DNA: TGTGCCAGCAGACCCCTGACAGGGGGTGTCGCCCAAGATGAAAAACTGTTTTTT. The encoded protein is CASRPLTGGVAQDEKLFF.

In this sample, this clone turned up once. The V gene is TRBV3-1 (or the pseudogene TRBV3-2), the J gene TRBJ1-2; TRBD1 is a possible D gene (5 bases). The CDR3 is made up of 12 amino acids. The germline V gene has CDR1 LGHDT and CDR2 YNNKEL (reference sequence). V dropped 7 bases and J dropped 5 bases, with 11 bases sitting between them. Here the CDR3 DNA reads TGTGCCAGCACCCTAGGGGTTTATGGCTACACCTTC. As protein: CASTLGVYGYTF.

V and J are TRBV5-1 and TRBJ2-7; D call uncertain. This CDR3 has 12 amino acids. Germline V lookup: CDR1 SGHRS, CDR2 YFSETQ. V lost 3 bases, J lost 5 bases, and 9 bases lay in between. CDR3 residues: CASSSGDDEQYF. CDR3 in DNA: TGCGCCAGCAGCTCTGGGGATGACGAGCAGTACTTC.

This sequence joins TRBV10-2 and TRBJ2-7; D is ambiguous. The ends were cut back, 6 bases at V and 2 bases at J, with 8 bases in the middle. Germline V gene sequence: CDR1 WSHSY, CDR2 SAAADI. This CDR3 comprises 12 residues. CDR3 loop: CASRATPYEQYF. In DNA, the CDR3 is TGCGCCAGCAGAGCGACCCCCTACGAGCAGTACTTC.

The J gene is TRBJ1-2, the V gene TRBV7-2; D is unresolved. Between the trimmed V and J ends, which lost 1 base and 7 bases, there was a span of 13 bases. The germline CDR1 and CDR2 sequences are SGHTA and FQGNSA. There are 14 residues in the CDR3. The chain's CDR3 is CASSLDGVSRGYTF. The CDR3 DNA sequence: TGTGCCAGCAGCTTAGATGGGGTTTCGCGTGGCTACACCTTC.

In this sample, this clone turned up a few times. This chain uses TRBV7-3 with TRBJ1-1, with TRBD1 as a possible D gene (5 bases). The germline V gene has CDR1 SGHTA and CDR2 FQGTGA. The CDR3 spans 14 residues. The V end lost 2 bases, the J end lost 1 base, and 8 bases lay between the germline ends. The DNA for the CDR3 is TGTGCCAGCAGCTTAGGGGCTGGGAACACTGAAGCTTTCTTT. Its protein product is CASSLGAGNTEAFF.

This clone is a singleton in its sample. This sequence joins TRBV6-5 and TRBJ2-5; TRBD2 agrees at 7 bases. Losses at the gene ends were 4 bases for V and 3 bases for J; bases not matched to a gene: 5. This CDR3 is 14 amino acids long. Germline assignment: CDR1 MNHEY and CDR2 SVGAGI. CDR3 sequence: CASSSSGTKETQYF. As DNA, the CDR3 is TGTGCCAGCAGTTCCTCCGGGACTAAAGAGACCCAGTACTTC.

This clone was seen a single time. The chain's CDR3 is CASSQVSENTEAFF. DNA of the CDR3: TGCGCCAGCAGCCAAGTTTCGGAAAACACTGAAGCTTTCTTT. The gene calls are TRBV4-3 and TRBJ1-1; D call uncertain. The CDR3 spans 14 residues. Germline CDR1 LGHNA, CDR2 YSLEER. Deletions cut 1 base from V and 2 bases from J, with 8 bases between.

The chain has TRBV5-4 and TRBJ2-7, with 8 bases lining up with TRBD2. From germline, CDR1 is SGHNT and CDR2 YYREEE (reference sequence). The CDR3 covers 15 residues. The V gene end was trimmed by 4 bases and the J gene end by 3 bases; junction bases not matched to a gene: 9. The CDR3 coding sequence is TGTGCCAGCAGCACCGCCCCTGCGGGAGGCTACGAGCAGTACTTC. It yields the protein CASSTAPAGGYEQYF.

The genes are TRBV28 and TRBJ1-4; D remains unclear. This CDR3 has 14 residues. Trimming took off 3 bases at V and 7 bases at J, with 12 bases between the two ends. Germline V gives CDR1 MDHEN, CDR2 SYDVKM. The CDR3: CASSFPKGGEKLFF. The DNA of the CDR3 is TGTGCCAGCAGTTTTCCCAAGGGCGGTGAAAAACTGTTTTTT.

This clone appeared a few times. This sequence joins TRBV7-9 and TRBJ2-2; D remains ambiguous. Germline values: CDR1 SEHNR, CDR2 FQNEAQ (reference sequence). Trimming pared 6 bases from V and 5 bases from J, leaving 13 bases between. The CDR3 has 14 residues. CDR3 coding DNA: TGTGCCAGCAGTCACAGTGGGCGGACCGGGGAGCTGTTTTTT. Protein sequence: CASSHSGRTGELFF.

This rearrangement joins TRBV5-5 to TRBJ2-7; a weak D match, TRBD1 (7 bases). The CDR3 is made up of 14 amino acids. V lost 5 bases to trimming and J lost 6 bases, with 18 bases between them. The germline gives CDR1 SGHKS, CDR2 YYEKEE (reference sequence). The CDR3 DNA reads TGTGCCAGCAGTCTACTGACAGGGACTGGCGAGCAGTACTTC. Its protein product is CASSLLTGTGEQYF.

This clone was found a few times. This sequence joins TRBV28 and TRBJ2-7; possible D gene TRBD2, 7 bases. Per germline, CDR1 MDHEN and CDR2 SYDVKM. Trimming took 5 bases from V and 3 from J, leaving 14 bases between them. The CDR3 contains 14 residues. CDR3 residues: CASSPVRGGYEQYF. The CDR3 coding sequence is TGTGCCAGCAGTCCTGTGAGGGGGGGCTACGAGCAGTACTTC.

This chain links TRBV30 with TRBJ2-1, with TRBD2 matching over 7 bases. This CDR3 is 16 amino acids long. J was trimmed by 4 bases and V by 5 bases; bases with no gene match: 14. Germline V gene lookup returns CDR1 GTSNPN and CDR2 SVGIG (reference sequence). DNA for the CDR3: TGTGCCTGGGCTAACCCACGGCCTAGCGGTTACAATGAGCAGTTCTTC. Its translation is CAWANPRPSGYNEQFF.

The chain uses TRBV29-1 and TRBJ2-7; TRBD1 matches 7 bases. This CDR3 has 13 amino acids. The germline gives CDR1 SQVTM, CDR2 ANQGSEA. J was trimmed by 3 bases and V by 0 bases; bases with no gene match: 2. As DNA, the CDR3 is TGCAGCGTTGAAGAAACAGGGGACTACGAGCAGTACTTC. Amino acids: CSVEETGDYEQYF.

The chain combines TRBV11-2 with TRBJ1-1; no firm D call. There are 11 residues in the CDR3. Germline V gives CDR1 SGHAT, CDR2 FQNNGV. Trimming took off 4 bases at V and 10 bases at J, with 10 bases between the two ends. CDR3 in amino acids: CASSSLGLAFF. The CDR3 DNA follows: TGTGCCAGCAGCTCTCTCGGGTTAGCTTTCTTT.

The chain is built from TRBV5-5 and TRBJ2-7, with 7 positions matching TRBD1. The CDR3 runs to 15 residues. Germline CDR1 reads SGHKS; CDR2 reads YYEKEE (reference sequence). J lost 1 base, V lost 0 bases, and 4 bases had no gene match. The CDR3 DNA is TGTGCCAGCAGCTTGGGAGCAGGGGGTTCCTACGAGCAGTACTTC. This gives the protein CASSLGAGGSYEQYF.

The V call is TRBV5-6, the J call TRBJ1-4; D ambiguous. V was pared by 4 bases and J by 8 bases, with 18 bases between. The CDR3 runs to 15 residues. Germline CDR1 SGHDT, CDR2 YYEEEE. As DNA, the CDR3 is TGTGCCAGCAGCGGTGTGGGGTATCAAGGGGAAAAACTGTTTTTT. Encoded protein: CASSGVGYQGEKLFF. The whole variable domain, remainder taken from reference TRBV5-6 and TRBJ1-4, is DAGVTQSPTHLIKTRGQQVTLRCSPKSGHDTVSWYQQALGQGPQFIFQYYEEEERQRGNFPDRFSGHQFPNYSSELNVNALLLGDSALYLCASSGVGYQGEKLFFGSGTQLSVL.

V is TRBV29-1 and J is TRBJ2-3; no clear D gene. The germline V and J ends were trimmed by 2 bases and 6 bases, with 6 bases remaining between them. CDR1 SQVTM and CDR2 ANQGSEA come from the germline V gene. The CDR3 runs 11 residues. CDR3 DNA: TGCAGCGTTGAACCGGCGGATACGCAGTATTTT. This translates into CSVEPADTQYF.

This clone has more than one count but fewer than ten. The rearrangement joins TRBV10-3 to TRBJ2-2; D may match TRBD1 or TRBD2 (5 bases each). The V gene's germline CDR1 is ENHRY and CDR2 SYGVKD. The CDR3 length is 13 residues. Trimming took off 2 bases at V and 13 bases at J, with 14 bases between the two ends. CDR3 DNA: TGTGCCATCAGTGAGGTGGGGGAAGAGGGGCTGTTTTTT. Its translation: CAISEVGEEGLFF.

The V call is TRBV5-1, the J call TRBJ2-7; maybe TRBD1 (6 bases). The CDR3 consists of 14 residues. Germline CDR1 reads SGHRS; CDR2 reads YFSETQ. Between the trimmed V and J ends, which lost 2 bases and 7 bases, there was a span of 16 bases. CDR3 residues: CASSFGTPSREQYF. CDR3 in DNA: TGCGCCAGCAGCTTCGGGACACCCTCACGTGAGCAGTACTTC.

The rearrangement joins TRBV5-1 to TRBJ2-7; maybe TRBD1 (6 bases). The CDR3 loop spans 16 amino acids. Germline V CDR1 and CDR2: SGHRS, YFSETQ. Trimming removed 0 bases at V and 4 bases at J, with 17 bases between. CDR3 in DNA: TGCGCCAGCAGCTTGGAAGGGGGTATGAAGGATTACGAGCAGTACTTC. Encoded protein: CASSLEGGMKDYEQYF.